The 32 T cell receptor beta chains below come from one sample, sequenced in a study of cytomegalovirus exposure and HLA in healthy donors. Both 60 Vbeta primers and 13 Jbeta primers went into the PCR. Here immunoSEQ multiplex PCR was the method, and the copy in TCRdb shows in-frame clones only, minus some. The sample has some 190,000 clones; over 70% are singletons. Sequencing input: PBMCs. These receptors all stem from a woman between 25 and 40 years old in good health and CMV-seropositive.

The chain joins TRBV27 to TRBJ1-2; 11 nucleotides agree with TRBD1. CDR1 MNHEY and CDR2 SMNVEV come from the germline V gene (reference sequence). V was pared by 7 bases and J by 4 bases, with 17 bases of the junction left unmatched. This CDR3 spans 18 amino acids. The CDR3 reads CASTLLSGTGGPGYGYTF. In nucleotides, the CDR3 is TGTGCCAGCACCCTCCTTTCCGGGACAGGGGGTCCGGGCTATGGCTACACCTTC.

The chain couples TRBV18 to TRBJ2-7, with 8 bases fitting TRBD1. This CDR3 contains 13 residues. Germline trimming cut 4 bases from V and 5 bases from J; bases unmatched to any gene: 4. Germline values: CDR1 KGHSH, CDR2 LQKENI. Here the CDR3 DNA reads TGTGCCAGCTCACTGGACAGGGTGCACGAGCAGTACTTC. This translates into CASSLDRVHEQYF. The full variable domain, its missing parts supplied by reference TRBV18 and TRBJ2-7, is NAGVMQNPRHLVRRRGQEARLRCSPMKGHSHVYWYRQLPEEGLKFMVYLQKENIIDESGMPKERFSAEFPKEGPSILRIQQVVRGDSAAYFCASSLDRVHEQYFGPGTRLTVT.

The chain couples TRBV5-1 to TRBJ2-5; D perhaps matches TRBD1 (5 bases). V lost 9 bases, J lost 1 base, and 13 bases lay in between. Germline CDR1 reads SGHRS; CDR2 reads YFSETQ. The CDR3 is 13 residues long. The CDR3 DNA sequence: TGCGCCACCAGACCTGGGGCCCAAGAGACCCAGTACTTC. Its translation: CATRPGAQETQYF. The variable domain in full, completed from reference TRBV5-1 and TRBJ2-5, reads KAGVTQTPRYLIKTRGQQVTLSCSPISGHRSVSWYQQTPGQGLQFLFEYFSETQRNKGNFPGRFSGRQFSNSRSEMNVSTLELGDSALYLCATRPGAQETQYFGPGTRLLVL.

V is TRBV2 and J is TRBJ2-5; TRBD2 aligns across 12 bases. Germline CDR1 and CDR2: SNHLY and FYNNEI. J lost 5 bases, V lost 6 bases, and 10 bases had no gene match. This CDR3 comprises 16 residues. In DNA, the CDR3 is TGTGCCAGCAGGGATACCCCCGGGACTAGCGGGGAGACCCAGTACTTC. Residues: CASRDTPGTSGETQYF.

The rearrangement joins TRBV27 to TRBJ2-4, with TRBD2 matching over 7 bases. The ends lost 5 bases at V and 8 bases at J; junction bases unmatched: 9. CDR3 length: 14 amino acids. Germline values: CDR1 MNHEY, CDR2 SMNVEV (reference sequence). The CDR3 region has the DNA TGTGCCAGCAGTCCTCTGGCGGGAGTGGACATTCAGTACTTC. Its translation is CASSPLAGVDIQYF.

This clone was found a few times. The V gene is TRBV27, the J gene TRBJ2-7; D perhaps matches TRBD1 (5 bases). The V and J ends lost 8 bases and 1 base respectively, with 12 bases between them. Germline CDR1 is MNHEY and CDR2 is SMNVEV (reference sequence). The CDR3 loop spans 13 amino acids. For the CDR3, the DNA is TGTGCCAGCGGCATGGGGCCTTCCTACGAGCAGTACTTC. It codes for CASGMGPSYEQYF.

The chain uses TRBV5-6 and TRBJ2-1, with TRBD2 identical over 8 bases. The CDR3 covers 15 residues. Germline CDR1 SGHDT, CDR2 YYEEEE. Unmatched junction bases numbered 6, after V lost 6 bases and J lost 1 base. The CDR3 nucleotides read TGTGCCAGCAAGGCACTAGCGGAGTCCTACAATGAGCAGTTCTTC. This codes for CASKALAESYNEQFF.

In nucleotides, the CDR3 is TGTGCCAGCAGTGCCCTGGACAGTTTTTCAGATGGCTACACCTTC. Translated: CASSALDSFSDGYTF. The chain combines TRBV25-1 with TRBJ1-2, with TRBD1 as a possible D gene (6 bases). V was pared by 4 bases and J by 6 bases, with 18 bases between. Germline assignment: CDR1 MGHDK and CDR2 SYGVNS. The CDR3 runs 15 residues.

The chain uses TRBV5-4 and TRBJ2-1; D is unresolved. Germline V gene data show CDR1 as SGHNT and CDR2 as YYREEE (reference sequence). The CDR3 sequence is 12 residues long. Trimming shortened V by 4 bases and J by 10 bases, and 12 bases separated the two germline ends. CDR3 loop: CASSLLVGEQFF. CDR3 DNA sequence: TGTGCCAGCAGCCTCCTTGTCGGGGAGCAGTTCTTC.

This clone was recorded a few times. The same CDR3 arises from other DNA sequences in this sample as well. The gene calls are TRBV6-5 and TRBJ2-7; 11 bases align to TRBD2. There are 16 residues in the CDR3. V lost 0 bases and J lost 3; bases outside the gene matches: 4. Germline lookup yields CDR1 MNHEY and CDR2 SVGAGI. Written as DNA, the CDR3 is TGTGCCAGCAGTTACTCCGGACTAGCGGGCAACTACGAGCAGTACTTC. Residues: CASSYSGLAGNYEQYF.

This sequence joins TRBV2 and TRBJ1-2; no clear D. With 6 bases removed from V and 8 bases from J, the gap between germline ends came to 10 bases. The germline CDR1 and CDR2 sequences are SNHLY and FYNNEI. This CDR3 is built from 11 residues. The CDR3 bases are TGTGCCAGCAGATTCGGGGTCGGCTACACCTTC. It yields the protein CASRFGVGYTF.

The CDR3: CASSSSYNQPQHF. CDR3 DNA: TGCGCCAGCAGCTCCAGTTATAATCAGCCCCAGCATTTT. This chain connects TRBV5-1 to TRBJ1-5; no firm D call. CDR3 length: 13 amino acids. Germline V gene lookup returns CDR1 SGHRS and CDR2 YFSETQ. Deletions cut 3 bases from V and 4 bases from J, with 8 bases between.

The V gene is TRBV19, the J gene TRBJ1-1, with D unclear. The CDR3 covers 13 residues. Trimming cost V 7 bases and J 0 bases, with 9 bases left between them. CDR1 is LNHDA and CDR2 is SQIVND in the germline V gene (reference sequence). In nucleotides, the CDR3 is TGTGCCAGTACGTGGCAGTTGAACACTGAAGCTTTCTTT. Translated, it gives CASTWQLNTEAFF.

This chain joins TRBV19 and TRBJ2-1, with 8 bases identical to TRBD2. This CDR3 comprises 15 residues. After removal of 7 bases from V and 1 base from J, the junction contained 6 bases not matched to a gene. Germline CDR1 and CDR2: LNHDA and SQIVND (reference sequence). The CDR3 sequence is CASTLTSGSYNEQFF. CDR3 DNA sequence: TGTGCCAGTACCCTAACTAGCGGTTCCTACAATGAGCAGTTCTTC.

As DNA, the CDR3 is TGTGCCAGCAGTGAAGTAGGGGGCCCCTACGAGCAGTACTTC. This encodes CASSEVGGPYEQYF. V usage is TRBV2 and J usage is TRBJ2-7, with 7 bases matching TRBD1. The CDR3 length is 14 residues. The J segment lost 2 bases and the V segment lost 1 base, leaving 2 bases of the junction unmatched. In germline, CDR1 is SNHLY, CDR2 FYNNEI.

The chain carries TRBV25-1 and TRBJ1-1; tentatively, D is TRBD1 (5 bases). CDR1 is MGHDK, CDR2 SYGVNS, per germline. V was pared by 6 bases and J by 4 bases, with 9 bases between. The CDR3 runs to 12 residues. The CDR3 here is CASRRGVTEAFF. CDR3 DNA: TGTGCCAGCAGACGGGGGGTCACTGAAGCTTTCTTT.

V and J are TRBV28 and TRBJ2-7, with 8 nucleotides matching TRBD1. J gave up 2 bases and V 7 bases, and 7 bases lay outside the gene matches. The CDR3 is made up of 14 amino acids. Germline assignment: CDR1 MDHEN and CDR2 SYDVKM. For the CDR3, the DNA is TGTGCCAGCACCCTCAGGGGGCGCCCCTACGAGCAGTACTTC. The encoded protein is CASTLRGRPYEQYF.

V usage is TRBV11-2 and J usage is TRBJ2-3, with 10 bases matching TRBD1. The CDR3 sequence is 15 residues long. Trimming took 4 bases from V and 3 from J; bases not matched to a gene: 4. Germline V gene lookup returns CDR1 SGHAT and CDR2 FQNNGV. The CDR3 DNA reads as TGTGCCAGCAGCTCGACAGGGGGCTCTACAGATACGCAGTATTTT. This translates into CASSSTGGSTDTQYF.

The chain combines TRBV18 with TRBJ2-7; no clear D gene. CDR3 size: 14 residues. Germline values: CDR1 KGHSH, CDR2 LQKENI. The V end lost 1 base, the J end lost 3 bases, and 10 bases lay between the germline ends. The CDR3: CASSPRSTVYEQYF. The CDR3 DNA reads TGTGCCAGCTCACCACGGAGTACGGTCTACGAGCAGTACTTC.

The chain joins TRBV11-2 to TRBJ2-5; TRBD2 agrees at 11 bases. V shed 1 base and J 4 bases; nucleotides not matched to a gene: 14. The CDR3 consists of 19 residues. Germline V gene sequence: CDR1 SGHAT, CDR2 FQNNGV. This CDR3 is CASSLVVSGRASKRETQYF. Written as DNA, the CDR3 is TGTGCCAGCAGCTTAGTGGTTAGCGGGAGGGCCTCAAAGCGAGAGACCCAGTACTTC.

CDR3 in amino acids: CASRTPLNTEAFF. As DNA, the CDR3 is TGTGCCAGCCGGACTCCGCTGAACACTGAAGCTTTCTTT. The chain carries TRBV7-9 and TRBJ1-1; no firm D call. The CDR3 is 13 amino acids. Trimming left V 8 bases short and J 0 bases short, with 10 bases between. Per germline, CDR1 SEHNR and CDR2 FQNEAQ (reference sequence).

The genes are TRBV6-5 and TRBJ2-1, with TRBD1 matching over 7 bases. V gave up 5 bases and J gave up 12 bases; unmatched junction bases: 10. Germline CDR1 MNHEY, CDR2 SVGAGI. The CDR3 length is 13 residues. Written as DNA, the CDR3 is TGTGCCAGCAGTGTGGACAGGCTTGGTGGGCAGTTCTTC. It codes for CASSVDRLGGQFF.

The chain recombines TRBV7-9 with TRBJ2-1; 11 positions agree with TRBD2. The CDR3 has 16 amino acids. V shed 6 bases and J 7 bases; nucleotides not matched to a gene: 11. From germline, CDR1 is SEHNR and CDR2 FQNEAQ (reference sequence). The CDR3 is CASSYSTSGILNEQFF. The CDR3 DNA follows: TGTGCCAGCAGTTACTCGACTAGCGGGATCTTGAATGAGCAGTTCTTC.

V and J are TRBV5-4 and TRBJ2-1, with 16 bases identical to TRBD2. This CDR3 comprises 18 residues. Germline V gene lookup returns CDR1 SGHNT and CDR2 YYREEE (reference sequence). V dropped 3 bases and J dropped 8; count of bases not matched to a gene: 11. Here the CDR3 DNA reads TGTGCCAGCAGCTCCCGCCTTTCCGGGACTAGCGGGAGGGATGAGCAGTTCTTC. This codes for CASSSRLSGTSGRDEQFF.

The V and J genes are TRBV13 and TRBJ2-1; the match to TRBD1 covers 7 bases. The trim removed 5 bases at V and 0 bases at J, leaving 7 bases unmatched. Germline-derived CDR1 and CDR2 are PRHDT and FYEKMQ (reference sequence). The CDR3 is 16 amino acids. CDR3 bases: TGTGCCAGCAGCATCGGGACAGCGAGCTCCTACAATGAGCAGTTCTTC. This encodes CASSIGTASSYNEQFF.

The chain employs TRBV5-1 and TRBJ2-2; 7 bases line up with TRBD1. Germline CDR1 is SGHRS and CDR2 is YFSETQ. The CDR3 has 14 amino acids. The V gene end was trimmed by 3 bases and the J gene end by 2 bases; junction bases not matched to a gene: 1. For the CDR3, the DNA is TGCGCCAGCAGCTGGGACAGAAACACCGGGGAGCTGTTTTTT. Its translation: CASSWDRNTGELFF.

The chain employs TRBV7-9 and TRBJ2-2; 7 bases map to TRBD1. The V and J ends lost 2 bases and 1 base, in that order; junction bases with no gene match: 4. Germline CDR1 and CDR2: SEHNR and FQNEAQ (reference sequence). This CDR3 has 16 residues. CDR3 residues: CASSLTQGVNTGELFF. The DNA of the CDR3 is TGTGCCAGCAGCTTAACCCAGGGGGTGAACACCGGGGAGCTGTTTTTT.

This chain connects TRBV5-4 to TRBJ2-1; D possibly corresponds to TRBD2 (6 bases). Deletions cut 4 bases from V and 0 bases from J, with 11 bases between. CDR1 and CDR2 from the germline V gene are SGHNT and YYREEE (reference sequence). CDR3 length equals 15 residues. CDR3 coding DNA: TGTGCCAGCAGCCCCCAGCGGGCCTCCTACAATGAGCAGTTCTTC. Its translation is CASSPQRASYNEQFF. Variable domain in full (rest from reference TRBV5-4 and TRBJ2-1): ETGVTQSPTHLIKTRGQQVTLRCSSQSGHNTVSWYQQALGQGPQFIFQYYREEENGRGNFPPRFSGLQFPNYSSELNVNALELDDSALYLCASSPQRASYNEQFFGPGTRLTVL.

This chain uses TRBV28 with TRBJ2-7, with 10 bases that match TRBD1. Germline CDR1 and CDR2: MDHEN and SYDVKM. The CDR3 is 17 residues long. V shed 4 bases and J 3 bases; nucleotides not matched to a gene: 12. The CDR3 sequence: CASSYIPGQGFLYEQYF. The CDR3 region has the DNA TGTGCCAGCAGTTACATTCCGGGACAGGGGTTCCTCTACGAGCAGTACTTC.

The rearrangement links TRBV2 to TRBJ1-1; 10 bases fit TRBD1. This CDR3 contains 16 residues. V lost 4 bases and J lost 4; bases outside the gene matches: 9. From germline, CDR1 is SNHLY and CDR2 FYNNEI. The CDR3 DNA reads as TGTGCCAGCAGTGCCCGACAGGGGGCGCGGAGCACTGAAGCTTTCTTT. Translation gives CASSARQGARSTEAFF.

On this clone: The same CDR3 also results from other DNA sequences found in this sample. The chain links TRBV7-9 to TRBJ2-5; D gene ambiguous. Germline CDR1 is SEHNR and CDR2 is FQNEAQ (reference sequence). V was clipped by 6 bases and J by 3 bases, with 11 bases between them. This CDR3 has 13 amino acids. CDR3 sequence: CASSIVEEETQYF. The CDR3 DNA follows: TGTGCCAGCAGTATAGTCGAGGAAGAGACCCAGTACTTC. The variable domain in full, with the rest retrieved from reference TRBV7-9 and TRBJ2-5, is DTGVSQNPRHKITKRGQNVTFRCDPISEHNRLYWYRQTLGQGPEFLTYFQNEAQLEKSRLLSDRFSAERPKGSFSTLEIQRTEQGDSAMYLCASSIVEEETQYFGPGTRLLVL.

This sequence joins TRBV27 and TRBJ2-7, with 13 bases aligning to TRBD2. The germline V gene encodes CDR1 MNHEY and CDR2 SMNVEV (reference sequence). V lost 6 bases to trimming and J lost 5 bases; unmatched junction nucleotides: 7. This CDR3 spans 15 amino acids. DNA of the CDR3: TGTGCCAGCAGCGATGGACTAGCGGGAGTAAACGAGCAGTACTTC. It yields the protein CASSDGLAGVNEQYF.